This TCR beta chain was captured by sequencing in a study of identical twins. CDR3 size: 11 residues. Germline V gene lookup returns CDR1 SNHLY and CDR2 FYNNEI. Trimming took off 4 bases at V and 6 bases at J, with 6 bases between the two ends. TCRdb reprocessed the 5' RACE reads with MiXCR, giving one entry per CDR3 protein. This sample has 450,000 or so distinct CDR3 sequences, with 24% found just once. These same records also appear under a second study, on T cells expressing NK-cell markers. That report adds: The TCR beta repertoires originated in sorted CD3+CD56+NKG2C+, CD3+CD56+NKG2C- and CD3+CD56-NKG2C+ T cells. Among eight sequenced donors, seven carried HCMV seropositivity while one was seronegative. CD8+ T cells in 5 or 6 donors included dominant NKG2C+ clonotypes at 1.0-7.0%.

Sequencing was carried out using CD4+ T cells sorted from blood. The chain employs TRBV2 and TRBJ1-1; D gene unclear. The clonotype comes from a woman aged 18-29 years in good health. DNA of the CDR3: TGTGCCAGCAGTGTAGTGGCTGAAGCTTTCTTT. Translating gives CASSVVAEAFF.